Listed below are T cell receptor beta chains from one sample, sequenced in a study of shared clonotypes between healthy human individuals. Using immunoSEQ multiplex PCR, the repertoire was profiled, and TCRdb retains in-frame clones only, with some absent. The sample has about 2.1 million clones, around 93% seen once. Sequenced material: naive CD8+ T cells from PBMCs. The receptors come from a man younger than 30 in good health. Some clones in this sample may be carry-over from other donors' samples. CDR3s include the opening cysteine and the closing phenylalanine or tryptophan. Each record gives: V gene, clone size, J gene, D gene, CDR3 DNA, CDR3 protein. D genes are given only for firm matches. Rows give clone size only sometimes, using once, few, many, or a class for an expanded clone.

V gene: TRBV5-1
clone size: -
J gene: TRBJ2-7
D gene: -
CDR3 DNA: TGCGCCAGCAGCTTGGTGCCAGGGCTTACATCCTACGAGCAGTACTTC
CDR3 protein: CASSLVPGLTSYEQYF

V gene: TRBV6-5
clone size: -
J gene: TRBJ2-5
D gene: -
CDR3 DNA: TGTGCCAGTTGGACCTACCCGCGGGAGACCCAGTACTTC
CDR3 protein: CASWTYPRETQYF

V gene: TRBV9
clone size: -
J gene: TRBJ1-2
D gene: -
CDR3 DNA: TGTGCCAGCAGCATCTACCAAGGGGGTGGGTATGGCTACACCTTC
CDR3 protein: CASSIYQGGGYGYTF

V gene: TRBV5-5
clone size: -
J gene: TRBJ2-7
D gene: TRBD1
CDR3 DNA: TGTGCCAGCAGCTTGGATGGACAGGCCGCCTACGAGCAGTACTTC
CDR3 protein: CASSLDGQAAYEQYF

V gene: TRBV9
clone size: -
J gene: TRBJ1-5
D gene: -
CDR3 DNA: TGTGCCAGCAGCCTTGAAGGGCGGGGGCAGCCCCAGCATTTT
CDR3 protein: CASSLEGRGQPQHF

V gene: TRBV7-9
clone size: few
J gene: TRBJ1-1
D gene: -
CDR3 DNA: TGTGCCAGCAGCCCGAGGACAGAAATTGCAGCTTTCTTT
CDR3 protein: CASSPRTEIAAFF

V gene: TRBV11-2
clone size: -
J gene: TRBJ1-1
D gene: -
CDR3 DNA: TGTGCCAGCAGCTTAGCGACGGGGCTAGGCACTGAAGCTTTCTTT
CDR3 protein: CASSLATGLGTEAFF

V gene: TRBV27
clone size: -
J gene: TRBJ1-5
D gene: -
CDR3 DNA: TGTGCCAGCAGTCTAAGGGGGGGTACGCGCAATCAGCCCCAGCATTTT
CDR3 protein: CASSLRGGTRNQPQHF

V gene: TRBV4-2
clone size: -
J gene: TRBJ2-7
D gene: -
CDR3 DNA: TGTGCCAGCAGCCCCCTGCTCAGTTACGAGCAGTACTTC
CDR3 protein: CASSPLLSYEQYF

V gene: TRBV27
clone size: -
J gene: TRBJ2-3
D gene: -
CDR3 DNA: TGTGCCAGCAGTTCCTGGGTCACAGATACGCAGTATTTT
CDR3 protein: CASSSWVTDTQYF

V gene: TRBV2
clone size: -
J gene: TRBJ1-4
D gene: -
CDR3 DNA: TGTGCCAGCTTAACCTTCGACAGCACACTAAGGGAAAAACTGTTTTTT
CDR3 protein: CASLTFDSTLREKLFF

V gene: TRBV27
clone size: -
J gene: TRBJ2-1
D gene: TRBD2
CDR3 DNA: TGTGCCAGCAAGTGGGGCGGGAGAGTCAATGAGCAGTTCTTC
CDR3 protein: CASKWGGRVNEQFF

V gene: TRBV28
clone size: few
J gene: TRBJ2-7
D gene: -
CDR3 DNA: TGTGCCAGCAGTTTTTTTAAGCGGTCTACGCAGCAGTACTTC
CDR3 protein: CASSFFKRSTQQYF

V gene: TRBV7-9
clone size: -
J gene: TRBJ2-3
D gene: TRBD2
CDR3 DNA: TGTGCCAGCAGCCAGACTAGCGGGAGCCTGCCAGATACGCAGTATTTT
CDR3 protein: CASSQTSGSLPDTQYF

V gene: TRBV7-9
clone size: -
J gene: TRBJ2-2
D gene: TRBD2
CDR3 DNA: TGTGCCAGCAGCCAGTCGCTAGCGGGCATAACCGGGGAGCTGTTTTTT
CDR3 protein: CASSQSLAGITGELFF

V gene: TRBV19
clone size: -
J gene: TRBJ1-2
D gene: -
CDR3 DNA: TGTGCCAGTAAGGGCCTCGAGGTCCTTAACTATGGCTACACCTTC
CDR3 protein: CASKGLEVLNYGYTF

V gene: TRBV9
clone size: -
J gene: TRBJ2-3
D gene: -
CDR3 DNA: TGTGCCAGCAGCGTAGGAGGGAGAGGCACAGATACGCAGTATTTT
CDR3 protein: CASSVGGRGTDTQYF

V gene: TRBV4-1
clone size: once
J gene: TRBJ2-7
D gene: -
CDR3 DNA: TGCGCCAGCAGCCAACGAAAAGAGGGGATCCCCTACGAGCAGTACTTC
CDR3 protein: CASSQRKEGIPYEQYF

V gene: TRBV29-1
clone size: -
J gene: TRBJ2-5
D gene: -
CDR3 DNA: TGCAGCGTTGAGTCGGTCCGCGGTAACCAAGAGACCCAGTACTTC
CDR3 protein: CSVESVRGNQETQYF

V gene: TRBV9
clone size: -
J gene: TRBJ2-1
D gene: -
CDR3 DNA: TGTGCCAGCAGCGTAGAAAGCGGGCAGTACAATGAGCAGTTCTTC
CDR3 protein: CASSVESGQYNEQFF

V gene: TRBV10-3
clone size: -
J gene: TRBJ2-3
D gene: TRBD2
CDR3 DNA: TGTGCCATCAGTGTACGGGAGGGCCGGATAGATACGCAGTATTTT
CDR3 protein: CAISVREGRIDTQYF

V gene: TRBV4-1
clone size: -
J gene: TRBJ1-5
D gene: -
CDR3 DNA: TGCGCCAGCAGCCCACAGGGTTGGTGGGAGCCCCAGCATTTT
CDR3 protein: CASSPQGWWEPQHF

V gene: TRBV5-6
clone size: -
J gene: TRBJ2-5
D gene: -
CDR3 DNA: TGTGCCAGCAGCTTACTAGCTCTAGCAGAGACCCAGTACTTC
CDR3 protein: CASSLLALAETQYF

V gene: TRBV27
clone size: -
J gene: TRBJ2-5
D gene: -
CDR3 DNA: TGTGCCAGCAGTTTAACAGGGACCCAAGAGACCCAGTACTTC
CDR3 protein: CASSLTGTQETQYF

V gene: TRBV7-8
clone size: -
J gene: TRBJ2-7
D gene: -
CDR3 DNA: TGTGCCAGCAGCCCCGTGGACAGAACCTACGAGCAGTACTTC
CDR3 protein: CASSPVDRTYEQYF

V gene: TRBV9
clone size: once
J gene: TRBJ2-2
D gene: -
CDR3 DNA: TGTGCCAGCAGCCCAACCCCGGACACCACGTCCGGGGAGCTGTTTTTT
CDR3 protein: CASSPTPDTTSGELFF

V gene: TRBV7-2
clone size: -
J gene: TRBJ2-1
D gene: -
CDR3 DNA: TGTGCCAGCAGCCCGAGGACACTCCACAATGAGCAGTTCTTC
CDR3 protein: CASSPRTLHNEQFF

V gene: TRBV19
clone size: once
J gene: TRBJ2-5
D gene: -
CDR3 DNA: TGTGCCAGTAGTATAGATGGTGAAGAGACCCAGTACTTC
CDR3 protein: CASSIDGEETQYF

V gene: TRBV5-6
clone size: -
J gene: TRBJ2-1
D gene: -
CDR3 DNA: TGTGCCAGCAGCTTAGGGGGGATGAGCTACAATGAGCAGTTCTTC
CDR3 protein: CASSLGGMSYNEQFF

V gene: TRBV28
clone size: -
J gene: TRBJ2-7
D gene: -
CDR3 DNA: TGTGCCAGCAGTTTATCAGGGGGAGGATACGAGCAGTACTTC
CDR3 protein: CASSLSGGGYEQYF

V gene: TRBV28
clone size: -
J gene: TRBJ1-5
D gene: -
CDR3 DNA: TGTGCCAGCAGTTTAGGGGAGGGGAATCAGCCCCAGCATTTT
CDR3 protein: CASSLGEGNQPQHF

V gene: TRBV4-3
clone size: -
J gene: TRBJ2-7
D gene: -
CDR3 DNA: TGCGCCAGCAGCCAAGCGGCGGGGACCTCCTACGAGCAGTACTTC
CDR3 protein: CASSQAAGTSYEQYF

V gene: TRBV19
clone size: -
J gene: TRBJ2-5
D gene: TRBD1
CDR3 DNA: TGTGCCAGTAGTAACAGGGGGCGGTCAGAGACCCAGTACTTC
CDR3 protein: CASSNRGRSETQYF

V gene: TRBV7-6
clone size: once
J gene: TRBJ1-4
D gene: TRBD1
CDR3 DNA: TGTGCCAGCAGCTCCCCGGGACAGGGTAATGAAAAACTGTTTTTT
CDR3 protein: CASSSPGQGNEKLFF

V gene: TRBV20-1
clone size: -
J gene: TRBJ2-7
D gene: -
CDR3 DNA: TGCAGTGCCCCCCCTCGGTTCGAGCAGTACTTC
CDR3 protein: CSAPPRFEQYF

V gene: TRBV5-1
clone size: -
J gene: TRBJ2-3
D gene: TRBD2
CDR3 DNA: TGCGCCAGCAGCACAAATACCGTGGAACTAGCGGACCCATATTACACAGATACGCAGTATTTT
CDR3 protein: CASSTNTVELADPYYTDTQYF

V gene: TRBV27
clone size: -
J gene: TRBJ2-1
D gene: TRBD2
CDR3 DNA: TGTGCCAGCAGTTTACGGGCGGGAGGACACTCCTACAATGAGCAGTTCTTC
CDR3 protein: CASSLRAGGHSYNEQFF

V gene: TRBV5-1
clone size: -
J gene: TRBJ2-3
D gene: TRBD2
CDR3 DNA: TGCGCCAGCAGACCCTTGATCCTAGCGGGAGGGCCCCCAGATACGCAGTATTTT
CDR3 protein: CASRPLILAGGPPDTQYF

V gene: TRBV6-5
clone size: -
J gene: TRBJ1-1
D gene: -
CDR3 DNA: TGTGCCAGCAGTTGGGGAGAGGGTAACACTGAAGCTTTCTTT
CDR3 protein: CASSWGEGNTEAFF

V gene: TRBV27
clone size: -
J gene: TRBJ2-7
D gene: -
CDR3 DNA: TGTGCCAGCAGTTGGGGGGTCCGTTACGAGCAGTACTTC
CDR3 protein: CASSWGVRYEQYF

V gene: TRBV7-9
clone size: -
J gene: TRBJ1-2
D gene: TRBD1
CDR3 DNA: TGTGCCAGCAGCTCGACCTCGACAGGGGCCCTTAACTATGGCTACACCTTC
CDR3 protein: CASSSTSTGALNYGYTF

V gene: TRBV27
clone size: -
J gene: TRBJ1-2
D gene: TRBD1
CDR3 DNA: TGTGCCAGCACCTCCTCCGGACAGGGCGACTATGGCTACACCTTC
CDR3 protein: CASTSSGQGDYGYTF

V gene: TRBV28
clone size: -
J gene: TRBJ2-7
D gene: -
CDR3 DNA: TGTGCCAGCAGTTTGATGGGTGACTACGAGCAGTACTTC
CDR3 protein: CASSLMGDYEQYF

V gene: TRBV9
clone size: -
J gene: TRBJ2-1
D gene: TRBD1
CDR3 DNA: TGTGCCAGCAGCGAGGGGGACAGTGGCAATGAGCAGTTCTTC
CDR3 protein: CASSEGDSGNEQFF

V gene: TRBV5-1
clone size: -
J gene: TRBJ1-1
D gene: -
CDR3 DNA: TGCGCCAGCAGCTGGGGGGGTTATGGAAACACTGAAGCTTTCTTT
CDR3 protein: CASSWGGYGNTEAFF